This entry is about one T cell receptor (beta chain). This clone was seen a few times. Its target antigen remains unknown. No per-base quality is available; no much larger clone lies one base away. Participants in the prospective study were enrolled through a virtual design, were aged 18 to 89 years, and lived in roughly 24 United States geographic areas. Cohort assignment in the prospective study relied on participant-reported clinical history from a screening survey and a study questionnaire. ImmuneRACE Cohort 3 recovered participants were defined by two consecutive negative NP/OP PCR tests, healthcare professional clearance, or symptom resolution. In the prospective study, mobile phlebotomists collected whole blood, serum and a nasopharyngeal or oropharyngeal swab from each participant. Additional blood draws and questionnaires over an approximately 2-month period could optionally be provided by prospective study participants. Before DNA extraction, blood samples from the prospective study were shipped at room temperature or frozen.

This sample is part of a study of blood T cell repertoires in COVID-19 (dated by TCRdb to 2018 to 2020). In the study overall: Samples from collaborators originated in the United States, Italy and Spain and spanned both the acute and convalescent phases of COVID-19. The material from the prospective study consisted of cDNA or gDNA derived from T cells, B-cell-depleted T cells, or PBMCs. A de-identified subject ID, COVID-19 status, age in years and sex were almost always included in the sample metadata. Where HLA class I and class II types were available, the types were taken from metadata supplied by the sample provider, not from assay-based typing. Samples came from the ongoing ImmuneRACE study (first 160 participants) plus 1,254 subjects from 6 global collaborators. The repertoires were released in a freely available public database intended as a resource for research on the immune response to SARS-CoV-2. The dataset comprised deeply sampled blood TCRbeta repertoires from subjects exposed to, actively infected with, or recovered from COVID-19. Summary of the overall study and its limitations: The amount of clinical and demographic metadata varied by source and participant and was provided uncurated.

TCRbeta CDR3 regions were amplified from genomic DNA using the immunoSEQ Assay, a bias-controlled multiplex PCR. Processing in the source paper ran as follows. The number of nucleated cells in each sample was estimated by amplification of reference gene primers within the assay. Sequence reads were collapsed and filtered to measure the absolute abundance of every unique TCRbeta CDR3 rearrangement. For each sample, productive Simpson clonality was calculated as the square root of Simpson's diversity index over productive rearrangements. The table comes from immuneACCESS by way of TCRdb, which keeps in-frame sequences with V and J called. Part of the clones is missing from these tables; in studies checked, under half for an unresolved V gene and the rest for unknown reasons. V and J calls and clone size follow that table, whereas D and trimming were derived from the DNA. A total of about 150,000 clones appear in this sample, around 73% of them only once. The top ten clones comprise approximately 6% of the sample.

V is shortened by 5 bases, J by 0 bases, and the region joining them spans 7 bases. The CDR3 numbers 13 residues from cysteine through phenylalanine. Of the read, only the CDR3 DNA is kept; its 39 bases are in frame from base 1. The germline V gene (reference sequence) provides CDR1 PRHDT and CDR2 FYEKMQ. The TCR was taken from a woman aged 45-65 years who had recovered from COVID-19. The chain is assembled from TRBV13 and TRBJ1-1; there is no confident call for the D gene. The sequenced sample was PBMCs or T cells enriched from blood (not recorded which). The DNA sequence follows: TGTGCCAGCAGCGAGAGGATGAACACTGAAGCTTTCTTT. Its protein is CASSERMNTEAFF. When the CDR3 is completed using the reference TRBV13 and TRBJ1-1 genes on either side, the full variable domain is AAGVIQSPRHLIKEKRETATLKCYPIPRHDTVYWYQQGPGQDPQFLISFYEKMQSDKGSIPDRFSAQQFSDYHSELNMSSLELGDSALYFCASSERMNTEAFFGQGTRLTVV.